Listed below are T cell receptor beta chains from one sample, sequenced in a study of blood T cell repertoires in COVID-19. TCRdb's copy holds only in-frame clones and misses some; the assay was immunoSEQ multiplex PCR. The sample holds about 76,000 clones, around 91% seen once. Sequenced: peripheral blood. The receptors were gathered from a woman between 50 and 59 years old in a cohort sampled during active COVID-19. CDR3s leave out the opening cysteine and the closing phenylalanine or tryptophan.

V	J	CDR3
TRBV5-4	TRBJ2-1	ASTPFADIDYNEQF
TRBV27	TRBJ1-4	ASSSYTGRGNEKLF
TRBV5-8	TRBJ2-7	ASSPTGNSRRAVALY
TRBV12-3/TRBV12-4	TRBJ1-1	ASSLGGGQWAF
TRBV27	TRBJ2-3	ASSARTSTDTQY
TRBV28	TRBJ2-7	ASSLGQGPYEQY
TRBV9	TRBJ2-3	ASSVGGNRRSTDTQY
TRBV7-3	TRBJ2-1	ASSLTLAGYNEQF
TRBV28	TRBJ2-1	ASAEVRLAGNNEQF
TRBV9	TRBJ2-3	ASSPGQGHQDTQY
TRBV2	TRBJ2-5	ASSGETGMGKTQY
TRBV29-1	TRBJ2-3	SVPADTQY
TRBV2	TRBJ2-2	ASSELGGANTGELF
TRBV5-4	TRBJ2-2	ASSRTGAGELF
TRBV27	TRBJ1-6	ASTPWAGDSPLH
TRBV11-1	TRBJ2-1	ASSLGLYNEQF
TRBV5-4	TRBJ2-2	ASSAPSGSNTGELF
TRBV29-1	TRBJ1-1	SAHLGPQAF
TRBV27	TRBJ1-5	ASSPRSYSNQPQH
TRBV27	TRBJ2-7	ASSLQGSYEQY
TRBV7-2	TRBJ2-3	ASSLLAVTSDTQY
TRBV9	TRBJ2-1	ASSDRLTGANEQF
TRBV28	TRBJ2-7	ASSPLIPSGSYEQY
TRBV5-1	TRBJ1-6	ASSSLGGDNSPLH
TRBV11-2	TRBJ1-4	ASSLSPATNEKLF
TRBV3-1/TRBV3-2	TRBJ1-4	ASSRRGPTNEKLF
TRBV7-9	TRBJ1-2	ASSLVRTGGYGYT
TRBV11-1	TRBJ2-1	ASSLQRNNEQF
TRBV19	TRBJ2-5	ASSQGRGETQY
TRBV19	TRBJ1-1	ASSIWGQGAQLEAEAF
TRBV9	TRBJ2-7	ASSVGGGAYEQY
TRBV7-3	TRBJ2-3	ASSPLAGGSTDTQY
TRBV2	TRBJ2-5	ASSEDERGPETQY
TRBV15	TRBJ2-5	ATSSPRSDRVHETQY
TRBV4-1	TRBJ1-1	ASRLQGEGTEAF
TRBV4-1	TRBJ2-2	ASSQREDTGELF
TRBV5-1	TRBJ2-5	ASSNTGAQETQY